The clone carrying this T cell receptor beta chain occurred many times. Antigen: not known. With 10-nucleotide random UMIs included, cDNA was synthesized by 5'RACE. TCRdb passed the 5' RACE reads through MiXCR, listing each CDR3 protein once. Of 120,000 or so distinct CDR3 sequences in the sample, around 3% were seen once. These data come from a study of neurological immune-mediated disorders. Study-wide findings and caveats: Patients with HTLV-1-associated myelopathy had the highest level of TCR clonal expansion, whereas patients with multiple sclerosis had the lowest level, falling beneath the level found in healthy controls.

The CDR3 totals 14 residues. V lost 3 bases to trimming and J lost 4 bases; unmatched junction nucleotides: 4. Germline CDR1 reads SEHNR; CDR2 reads FQNEAQ (reference sequence). The clonotype comes from a young woman with multiple sclerosis. The chain has TRBV7-9 and TRBJ1-2; 8 bases are shared with TRBD1. Sequenced: PBMCs. The DNA of the CDR3 is TGTGCCAGCAGCTTGGGCAGGGGGCTCTATGGCTACACCTTC. Protein sequence: CASSLGRGLYGYTF.